This T cell receptor (beta chain) is drawn from a study of early T cells in non-severe SARS-CoV-2 infection. Overall study: Unpaired chains resulted from sequencing bulk RNA of unsorted whole blood.

Unique molecular identifiers tagged individual cDNA molecules. TCRdb reprocessed the 5' RACE reads via MiXCR and lists one record per CDR3 protein. The table lists some 49,000 distinct CDR3 sequences, approximately 8.4% of them singletons. The sample holds a few counts of this clonotype. J was trimmed by 5 bases and V by 2 bases; bases with no gene match: 2. Looked up from germline, CDR1 is SGHRS and CDR2 is YFSETQ. The CDR3 runs to 15 residues. This rearrangement joins TRBV5-1 to TRBJ2-1; 12 bases agree with TRBD2. The source of this sequence is an adult who was a healthcare worker with PCR-confirmed SARS-CoV-2 infection or an uninfected control (not recorded which). The specimen sequenced was whole blood. CDR3 sequence: CASSLLAGGHNEQFF. CDR3 DNA sequence: TGCGCCAGCAGCTTACTAGCGGGGGGACACAATGAGCAGTTCTTC. Full variable domain (remainder filled in from reference TRBV5-1 and TRBJ2-1): KAGVTQTPRYLIKTRGQQVTLSCSPISGHRSVSWYQQTPGQGLQFLFEYFSETQRNKGNFPGRFSGRQFSNSRSEMNVSTLELGDSALYLCASSLLAGGHNEQFFGPGTRLTVL.